A selection of T cell receptor beta chains follows, all from one sample in a study of T cell repertoires in cytomegalovirus infection. TCRdb reanalysed the reads using MiXCR and keeps one entry per CDR3 protein. Of approximately 200,000 distinct CDR3 sequences listed, approximately 22% were seen once; the top ten hold around a sixth. The sample consisted of CD8+ T cells from PBMCs. The source is a human donor in good health (CMV status not recorded). Some clones in this sample may be carry-over from other donors' samples. Each CDR3 is given with its conserved first and last residue. A D gene is named only where the DNA matches it firmly. Rows give clone size only sometimes, using once, few, many, or a class for an expanded clone.

TRBJ2-1 few TRBV19 NA TGTGCCAGTAGCAACCTAGCCTGGGAGTCCTACAATGAGCAGTTCTTC CASSNLAWESYNEQFF
TRBJ2-1 NA TRBV2 NA TGTGCCAACAGGAGCGGTACCTCCTACAATGAGCAGTTCTTC CANRSGTSYNEQFF
TRBJ2-1 many TRBV28 TRBD2 TGTGCCACCGGGGGGAACAATGAGCAGTTCTTC CATGGNNEQFF
TRBJ1-4 NA TRBV6-6 TRBD1 TGTGCCAGCATCTCCGGGACAGGTCTTGAAGGTGAAAAACTGTTTTTT CASISGTGLEGEKLFF
TRBJ2-7 NA TRBV20-1 NA TGCAGTGCTAGAGATATCGCACAGACGATCTACGAGCAGTACTTC CSARDIAQTIYEQYF
TRBJ2-1 NA TRBV7-6 TRBD2 TGTGCCAGCAGCCGGACTAGCCTCTCCTACAATGAGCAGTTCTTC CASSRTSLSYNEQFF
TRBJ1-6 NA TRBV30 NA TGTGCCTGGAGTGTCGGGCACGGACCAATCTCACCCCTCCACTTT CAWSVGHGPISPLHF
TRBJ2-7 NA TRBV12-3/TRBV12-4 TRBD1 TGTGCCAGCAGTCCCGGGACAGGACCAAGCAAGGGGCAGTACTTC CASSPGTGPSKGQYF
TRBJ1-2 NA TRBV4-1 NA TGCGCCAGCAGCCAAGGACGGTCCGGTTTAGGCTACACCTTC CASSQGRSGLGYTF
TRBJ2-3 NA TRBV28 TRBD2 TGTGCCAGCAGTTTAGCGGGGGGGCTTGTGAGCACAGATACGCAGTATTTT CASSLAGGLVSTDTQYF
TRBJ2-5 few TRBV20-1 NA TGCAGTGCTAGCCAAAGACAGGGGACTAGCAGGGAGACCCAGTACTTC CSASQRQGTSRETQYF
TRBJ2-3 NA TRBV11-2 NA TGTGCCAGCAGCTTAGACACCACAGATACGCAGTATTTT CASSLDTTDTQYF
TRBJ2-1 NA TRBV12-3/TRBV12-4 TRBD1 TGTGCCAGCGGCCACTGGGACAGCTCCTACAATGAGCAGTTCTTC CASGHWDSSYNEQFF